A selection of T cell receptor beta chains follows, all from one sample in a study of cytomegalovirus exposure and HLA in healthy donors. Clones were sequenced by immunoSEQ multiplex PCR, and TCRdb holds only the in-frame ones, with some missing. This table holds 150,000 to 200,000 clones, 80% found once. The sample was PBMCs. The source of these receptors is a man aged 40-49 years in good health and CMV-seropositive. The CDR3 runs from the conserved cysteine through the conserved F or W. Each record gives: J gene, D gene, clone size, V gene, CDR3 length, CDR3 protein, CDR3 DNA. D genes are given only for firm matches. Size is omitted from some rows. Given values are once, few, many or a class for expanded clones.

J: TRBJ2-1
D: .
size: .
V: TRBV7-9
length: 15
CDR3: CASSLAGSPDNEQFF
DNA: TGTGCCAGCAGCTTAGCGGGGAGTCCGGACAATGAGCAGTTCTTC

J: TRBJ2-1
D: .
size: .
V: TRBV7-5
length: 13
CDR3: CARSVQGAAEQFF
DNA: TGTGCCAGAAGCGTACAGGGGGCAGCCGAGCAGTTCTTC

J: TRBJ1-2
D: .
size: few
V: TRBV15
length: 16
CDR3: CATSRPTGANFYGYTF
DNA: TGTGCCACCAGCAGACCTACAGGAGCAAACTTTTATGGCTACACCTTC

J: TRBJ2-3
D: TRBD2
size: .
V: TRBV5-6
length: 14
CDR3: CASSFGGGTDTQYF
DNA: TGTGCCAGCAGCTTTGGGGGGGGGACAGATACGCAGTATTTT

J: TRBJ1-2
D: .
size: .
V: TRBV9
length: 18
CDR3: CASSPHPKGGRDTYGYTF
DNA: TGTGCCAGCAGCCCCCACCCTAAAGGAGGAAGGGATACCTATGGCTACACCTTC

J: TRBJ2-7
D: TRBD2
size: once
V: TRBV7-2
length: 15
CDR3: CASSLGGGASYEQYF
DNA: TGTGCCAGCAGCTTAGGCGGGGGGGCCTCGTACGAGCAGTACTTC

J: TRBJ2-7
D: TRBD1
size: few
V: TRBV27
length: 14
CDR3: CASSFRTGDHEQYF
DNA: TGTGCCAGCAGTTTTCGGACAGGGGACCACGAGCAGTACTTC

J: TRBJ2-7
D: TRBD1
size: .
V: TRBV9
length: 14
CDR3: CASSARQGSYEQYF
DNA: TGTGCCAGCAGCGCGAGACAGGGATCCTACGAGCAGTACTTC

J: TRBJ1-3
D: .
size: .
V: TRBV5-8
length: 16
CDR3: CASTLITGVSGNTIYF
DNA: TGTGCCAGCACCCTGATTACAGGAGTCTCTGGAAACACCATATATTTT

J: TRBJ1-5
D: .
size: few
V: TRBV6-5
length: 15
CDR3: CASSSLGGFNQPQHF
DNA: TGTGCCAGCAGCTCTTTAGGAGGGTTCAATCAGCCCCAGCATTTT

J: TRBJ2-3
D: .
size: .
V: TRBV7-3
length: 14
CDR3: CASSFQRGGGTQYF
DNA: TGTGCCAGCAGCTTTCAGAGGGGGGGCGGTACGCAGTATTTT

J: TRBJ2-3
D: .
size: .
V: TRBV27
length: 14
CDR3: CASSFWDGEDTQYF
DNA: TGTGCCAGCAGTTTTTGGGATGGGGAGGATACGCAGTATTTT

J: TRBJ2-3
D: TRBD2
size: .
V: TRBV5-1
length: 16
CDR3: CASSARLAGAPDTQYF
DNA: TGCGCCAGCAGCGCAAGACTAGCGGGGGCCCCAGATACGCAGTATTTT

J: TRBJ2-2
D: .
size: .
V: TRBV5-4
length: 15
CDR3: CASSPQGRNTGELFF
DNA: TGTGCCAGCAGCCCCCAGGGGAGGAACACCGGGGAGCTGTTTTTT

J: TRBJ2-7
D: .
size: .
V: TRBV9
length: 15
CDR3: CASSVGGQGAYEQYF
DNA: TGTGCCAGCAGCGTAGGGGGGCAGGGAGCCTACGAGCAGTACTTC

J: TRBJ2-1
D: TRBD2
size: .
V: TRBV7-8
length: 17
CDR3: CASSFDPGLAGGNEQFF
DNA: TGTGCCAGCAGCTTCGACCCGGGACTAGCGGGGGGGAACGAGCAGTTCTTC

J: TRBJ2-7
D: TRBD1
size: .
V: TRBV28
length: 14
CDR3: CASSFQGAAYEQYF
DNA: TGTGCCAGCAGTTTCCAGGGGGCCGCCTACGAGCAGTACTTC

J: TRBJ1-1
D: .
size: .
V: TRBV9
length: 14
CDR3: CASSEGMQNTEAFF
DNA: TGTGCCAGCAGCGAGGGGATGCAGAACACTGAAGCTTTCTTT

J: TRBJ2-5
D: TRBD2
size: .
V: TRBV28
length: 16
CDR3: CASSFGAGGHQETQYF
DNA: TGTGCCAGCAGTTTCGGAGCGGGGGGCCACCAAGAGACCCAGTACTTC

J: TRBJ2-7
D: .
size: .
V: TRBV5-5
length: 16
CDR3: CASTSRRATPIYEQYF
DNA: TGTGCCAGCACCTCCCGGCGGGCTACTCCAATCTACGAGCAGTACTTC

J: TRBJ2-1
D: .
size: .
V: TRBV6-1
length: 13
CDR3: CASSDSGYNEQFF
DNA: TGTGCCAGCAGTGACAGCGGGTACAATGAGCAGTTCTTC

J: TRBJ2-5
D: .
size: .
V: TRBV6-5
length: 15
CDR3: CASSYAGTDGETQYF
DNA: TGTGCCAGCAGTTACGCGGGAACGGATGGGGAGACCCAGTACTTC

J: TRBJ2-1
D: TRBD2
size: few
V: TRBV6-6
length: 15
CDR3: CASSQRGIPYNEQFF
DNA: TGTGCCAGCAGCCAGCGGGGAATTCCCTACAATGAGCAGTTCTTC

J: TRBJ2-7
D: TRBD1
size: .
V: TRBV5-4
length: 13
CDR3: CASGRDRVHEQYF
DNA: TGTGCCAGCGGTCGGGACAGGGTTCACGAGCAGTACTTC

J: TRBJ2-1
D: TRBD1
size: .
V: TRBV15
length: 16
CDR3: CATSSARQGAYNEQFF
DNA: TGTGCCACCAGCTCCGCGAGGCAGGGGGCCTACAATGAGCAGTTCTTC

J: TRBJ1-3
D: .
size: .
V: TRBV30
length: 14
CDR3: CAWSPGRFGNTIYF
DNA: TGTGCCTGGAGCCCCGGGAGGTTTGGAAACACCATATATTTT

J: TRBJ1-4
D: .
size: few
V: TRBV4-3
length: 15
CDR3: CASSQGMSANEKLFF
DNA: TGCGCCAGCAGCCAAGGAATGTCGGCTAATGAAAAACTGTTTTTT

J: TRBJ1-1
D: .
size: .
V: TRBV2
length: 12
CDR3: CASSGGSVGAFF
DNA: TGTGCCAGCAGCGGAGGCAGTGTTGGAGCTTTCTTT

J: TRBJ2-2
D: .
size: .
V: TRBV5-1
length: 16
CDR3: CASSLAFGQGPGELFF
DNA: TGCGCCAGCAGCTTGGCCTTTGGGCAGGGGCCCGGGGAGCTGTTTTTT

J: TRBJ2-5
D: TRBD1
size: .
V: TRBV5-1
length: 15
CDR3: CASSIGTGGWETQYF
DNA: TGCGCCAGCAGCATCGGGACAGGGGGCTGGGAGACCCAGTACTTC

J: TRBJ1-2
D: .
size: .
V: TRBV30
length: 12
CDR3: CAWSPGTTGYTF
DNA: TGTGCCTGGAGTCCCGGGACAACCGGCTACACCTTC

J: TRBJ1-3
D: .
size: .
V: TRBV19
length: 16
CDR3: CASTPGGQSSGNTIYF
DNA: TGTGCCAGTACCCCGGGGGGCCAGAGCTCTGGAAACACCATATATTTT

J: TRBJ1-2
D: .
size: .
V: TRBV12-5
length: 13
CDR3: CASALSTVYGYTF
DNA: TGTGCTAGTGCCCTATCGACAGTCTATGGCTACACCTTC

J: TRBJ2-1
D: TRBD1
size: once
V: TRBV11-3
length: 15
CDR3: CASSLQTGGDNEQFF
DNA: TGTGCCAGCAGCCTACAGACAGGGGGCGATAATGAGCAGTTCTTC

J: TRBJ1-1
D: TRBD1
size: .
V: TRBV5-6
length: 13
CDR3: CASRRTGNTEAFF
DNA: TGTGCCAGCAGGAGGACAGGGAACACTGAAGCTTTCTTT

J: TRBJ1-2
D: .
size: .
V: TRBV29-1
length: 15
CDR3: CSALEERGWNYGYTF
DNA: TGCAGCGCGTTGGAGGAGCGGGGTTGGAACTATGGCTACACCTTC

J: TRBJ1-2
D: .
size: .
V: TRBV7-8
length: 14
CDR3: CASSLGGFGYGYTF
DNA: TGTGCCAGCAGCTTAGGAGGGTTTGGTTATGGCTACACCTTC